This T cell receptor beta chain was captured by sequencing in a study of shared clonotypes between healthy human individuals. The CDR3 spans 16 residues. CDR1 is SGHRS, CDR2 YFSETQ, per germline. The trim removed 0 bases at V and 6 bases at J, leaving 8 bases unmatched. Profiling relied on immunoSEQ multiplex PCR, and the TCRdb table lists in-frame clones only, not all of them. In the table there are about half a million clones, roughly 85% of which are singletons. The rearrangement links TRBV5-1 to TRBJ2-1, with TRBD1 matching 8 bases. The clonotype originates from a middle-aged woman in good health. Some clones in this sample may be carry-over from other donors' samples. Sequencing was performed on PBMCs. The CDR3 is CASSLAVGQGSNEQFF. DNA for the CDR3: TGCGCCAGCAGCTTGGCCGTCGGACAGGGAAGCAATGAGCAGTTCTTC.